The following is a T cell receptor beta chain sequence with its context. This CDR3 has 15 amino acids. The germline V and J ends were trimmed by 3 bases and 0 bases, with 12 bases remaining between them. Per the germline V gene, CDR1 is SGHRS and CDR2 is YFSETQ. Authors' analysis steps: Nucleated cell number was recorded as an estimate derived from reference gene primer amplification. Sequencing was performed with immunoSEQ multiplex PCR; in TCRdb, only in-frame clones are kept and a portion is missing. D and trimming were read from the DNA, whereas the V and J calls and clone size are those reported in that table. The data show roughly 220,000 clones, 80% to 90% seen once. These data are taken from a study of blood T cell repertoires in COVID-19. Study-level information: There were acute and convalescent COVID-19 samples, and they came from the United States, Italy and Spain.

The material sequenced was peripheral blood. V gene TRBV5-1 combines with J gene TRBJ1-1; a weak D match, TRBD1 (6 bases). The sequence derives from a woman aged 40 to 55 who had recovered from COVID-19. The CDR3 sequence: CASSSWTDMNTEAFF. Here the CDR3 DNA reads TGCGCCAGCAGCTCCTGGACAGACATGAACACTGAAGCTTTCTTT.